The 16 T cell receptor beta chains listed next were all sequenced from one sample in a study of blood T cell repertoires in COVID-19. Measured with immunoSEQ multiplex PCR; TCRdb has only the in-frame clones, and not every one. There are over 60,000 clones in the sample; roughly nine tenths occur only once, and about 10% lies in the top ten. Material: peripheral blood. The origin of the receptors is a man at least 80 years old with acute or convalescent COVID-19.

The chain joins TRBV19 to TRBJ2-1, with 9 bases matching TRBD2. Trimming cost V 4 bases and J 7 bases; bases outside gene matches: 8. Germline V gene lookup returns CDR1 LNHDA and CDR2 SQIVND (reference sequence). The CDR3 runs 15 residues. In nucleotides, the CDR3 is TGTGCCAGTAGTAGCGCGGGGGGGTTACTGAATGAGCAGTTCTTC. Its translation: CASSSAGGLLNEQFF.

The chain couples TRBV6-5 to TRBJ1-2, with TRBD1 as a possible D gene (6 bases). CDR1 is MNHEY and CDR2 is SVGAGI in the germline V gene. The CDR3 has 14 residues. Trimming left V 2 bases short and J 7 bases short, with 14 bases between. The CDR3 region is CASSYSQGQGGYTF. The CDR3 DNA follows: TGTGCCAGCAGTTACAGTCAGGGGCAGGGTGGCTACACCTTC.

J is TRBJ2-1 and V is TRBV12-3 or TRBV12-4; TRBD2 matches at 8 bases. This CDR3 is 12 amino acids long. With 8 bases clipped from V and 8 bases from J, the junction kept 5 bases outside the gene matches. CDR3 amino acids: CASARGGDEQFF. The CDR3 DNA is TGTGCCAGCGCTCGGGGGGGCGATGAGCAGTTCTTC.

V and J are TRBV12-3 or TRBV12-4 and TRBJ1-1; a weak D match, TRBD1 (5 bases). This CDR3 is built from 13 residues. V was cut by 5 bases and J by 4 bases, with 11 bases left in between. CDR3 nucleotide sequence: TGTGCCAGCAGTAGCAGGGTAGGCACTGAAGCTTTCTTT. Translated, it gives CASSSRVGTEAFF.

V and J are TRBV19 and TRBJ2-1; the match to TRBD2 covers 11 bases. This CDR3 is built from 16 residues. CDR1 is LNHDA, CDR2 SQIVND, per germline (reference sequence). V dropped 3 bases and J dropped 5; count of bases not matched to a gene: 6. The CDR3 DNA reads TGTGCCAGTAGTATTCCCGGGACTAGCGGTAACAATGAGCAGTTCTTC. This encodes CASSIPGTSGNNEQFF.

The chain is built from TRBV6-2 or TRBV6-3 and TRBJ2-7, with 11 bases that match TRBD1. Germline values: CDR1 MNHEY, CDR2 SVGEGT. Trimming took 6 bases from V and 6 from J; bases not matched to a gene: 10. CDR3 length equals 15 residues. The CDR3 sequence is CASSLSGQGVSEQYF. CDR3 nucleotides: TGTGCCAGCAGCTTGTCGGGACAGGGGGTGTCCGAGCAGTACTTC.

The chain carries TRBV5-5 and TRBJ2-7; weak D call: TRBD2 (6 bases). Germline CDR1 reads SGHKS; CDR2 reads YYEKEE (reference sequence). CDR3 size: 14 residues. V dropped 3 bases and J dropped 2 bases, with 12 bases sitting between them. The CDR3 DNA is TGTGCCAGCAGCTACGACGGACTAACCTACGAGCAGTACTTC. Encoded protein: CASSYDGLTYEQYF.

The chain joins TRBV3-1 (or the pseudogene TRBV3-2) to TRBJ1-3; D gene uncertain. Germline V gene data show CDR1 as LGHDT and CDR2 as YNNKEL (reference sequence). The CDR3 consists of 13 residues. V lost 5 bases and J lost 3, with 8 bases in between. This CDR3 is CASSVRGGNTIYF. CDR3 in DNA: TGTGCCAGCAGCGTCCGGGGTGGAAACACCATATATTTT.

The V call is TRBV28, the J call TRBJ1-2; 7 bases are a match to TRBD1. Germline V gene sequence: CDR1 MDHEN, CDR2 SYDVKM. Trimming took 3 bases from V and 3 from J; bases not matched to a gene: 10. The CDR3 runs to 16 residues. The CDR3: CASSFPVSTGDYGYTF. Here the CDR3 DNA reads TGTGCCAGCAGTTTCCCGGTTTCTACAGGGGACTATGGCTACACCTTC.

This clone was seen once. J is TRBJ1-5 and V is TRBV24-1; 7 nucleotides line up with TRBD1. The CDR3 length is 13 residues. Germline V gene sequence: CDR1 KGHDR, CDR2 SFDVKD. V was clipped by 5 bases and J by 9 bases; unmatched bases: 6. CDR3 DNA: TGTGCCACCAGTGTCGGCAGGGGGTGGCCCCAGCATTTT. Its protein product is CATSVGRGWPQHF.

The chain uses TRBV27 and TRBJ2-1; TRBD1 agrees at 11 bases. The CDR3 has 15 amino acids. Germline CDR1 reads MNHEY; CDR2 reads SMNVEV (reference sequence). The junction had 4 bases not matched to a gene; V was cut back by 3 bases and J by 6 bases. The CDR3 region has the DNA TGTGCCAGCAGTTTCCTCGGACAGGGGGCCAATGAGCAGTTCTTC. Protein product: CASSFLGQGANEQFF.

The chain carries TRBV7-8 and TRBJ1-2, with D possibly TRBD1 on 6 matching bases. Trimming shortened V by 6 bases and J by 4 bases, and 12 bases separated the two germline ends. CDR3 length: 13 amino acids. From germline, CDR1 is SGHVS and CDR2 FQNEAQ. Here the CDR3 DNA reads TGTGCCAGCAGTCTCGACAGGCTCTATGGCTACACCTTC. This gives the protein CASSLDRLYGYTF.

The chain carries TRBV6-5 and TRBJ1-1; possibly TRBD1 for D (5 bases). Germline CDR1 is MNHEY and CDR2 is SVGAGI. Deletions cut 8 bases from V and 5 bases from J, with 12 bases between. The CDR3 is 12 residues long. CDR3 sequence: CASRTGGTEAFF. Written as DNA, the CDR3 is TGTGCCAGCCGAACGGGGGGGACTGAAGCTTTCTTT.

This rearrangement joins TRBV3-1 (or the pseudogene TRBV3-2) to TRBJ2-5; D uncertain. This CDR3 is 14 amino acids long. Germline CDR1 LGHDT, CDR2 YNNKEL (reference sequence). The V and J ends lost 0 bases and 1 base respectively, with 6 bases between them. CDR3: CASSQEGAQETQYF. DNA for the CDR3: TGTGCCAGCAGCCAAGAGGGCGCCCAAGAGACCCAGTACTTC.

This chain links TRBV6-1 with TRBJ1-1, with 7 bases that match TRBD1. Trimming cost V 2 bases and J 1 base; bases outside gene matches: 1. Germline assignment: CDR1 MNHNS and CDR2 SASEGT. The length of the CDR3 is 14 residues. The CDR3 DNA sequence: TGTGCCAGCAGTGAACAGGGGGGGAACACTGAAGCTTTCTTT. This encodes CASSEQGGNTEAFF.

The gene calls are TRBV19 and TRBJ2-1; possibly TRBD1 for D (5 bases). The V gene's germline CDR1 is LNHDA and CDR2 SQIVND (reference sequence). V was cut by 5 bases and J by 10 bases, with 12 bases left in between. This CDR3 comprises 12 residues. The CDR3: CASSFLQGEQFF. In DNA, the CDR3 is TGTGCCAGTAGTTTTTTGCAGGGAGAGCAGTTCTTC.